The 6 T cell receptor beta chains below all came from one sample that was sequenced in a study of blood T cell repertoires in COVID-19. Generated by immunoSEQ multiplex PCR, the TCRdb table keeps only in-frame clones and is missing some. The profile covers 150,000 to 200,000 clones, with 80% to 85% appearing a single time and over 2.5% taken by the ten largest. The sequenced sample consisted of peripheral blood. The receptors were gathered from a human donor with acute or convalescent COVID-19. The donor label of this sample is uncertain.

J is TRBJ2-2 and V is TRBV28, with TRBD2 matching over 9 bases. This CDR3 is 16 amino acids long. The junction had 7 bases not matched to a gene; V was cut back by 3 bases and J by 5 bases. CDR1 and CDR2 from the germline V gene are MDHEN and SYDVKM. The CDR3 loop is CASSLRGLAGTGELFF. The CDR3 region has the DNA TGTGCCAGCAGTTTGAGGGGACTAGCAGGGACCGGGGAGCTGTTTTTT.

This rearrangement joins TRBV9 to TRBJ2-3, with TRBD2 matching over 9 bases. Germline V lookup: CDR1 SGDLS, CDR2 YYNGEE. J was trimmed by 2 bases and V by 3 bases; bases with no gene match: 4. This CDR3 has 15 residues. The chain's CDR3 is CASSGLAGLTDTQYF. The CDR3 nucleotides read TGTGCCAGCAGCGGGCTAGCGGGGCTCACAGATACGCAGTATTTT. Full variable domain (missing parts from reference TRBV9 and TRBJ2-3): DSGVTQTPKHLITATGQRVTLRCSPRSGDLSVYWYQQSLDQGLQFLIQYYNGEERAKGNILERFSAQQFPDLHSELNLSSLELGDSALYFCASSGLAGLTDTQYFGPGTRLTVL.

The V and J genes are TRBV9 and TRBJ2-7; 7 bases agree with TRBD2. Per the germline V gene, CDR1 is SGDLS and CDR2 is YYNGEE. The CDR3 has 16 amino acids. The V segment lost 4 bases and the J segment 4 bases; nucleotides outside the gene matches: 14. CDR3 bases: TGTGCCAGCAGCACCCGGGCTAGCGGCACCTCGTACGAGCAGTACTTC. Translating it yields CASSTRASGTSYEQYF.

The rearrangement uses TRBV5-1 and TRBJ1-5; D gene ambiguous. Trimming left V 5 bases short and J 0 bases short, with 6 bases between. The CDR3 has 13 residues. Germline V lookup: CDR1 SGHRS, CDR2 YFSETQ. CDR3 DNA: TGCGCCAGCAGATTCAATAGCAATCAGCCCCAGCATTTT. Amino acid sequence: CASRFNSNQPQHF.

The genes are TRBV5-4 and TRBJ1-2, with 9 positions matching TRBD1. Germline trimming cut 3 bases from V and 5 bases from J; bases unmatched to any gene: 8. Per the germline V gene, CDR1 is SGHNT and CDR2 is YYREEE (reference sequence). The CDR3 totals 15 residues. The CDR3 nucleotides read TGTGCCAGCAGCTCCGGACAGGGGTGGCATTATGGCTACACCTTC. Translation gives CASSSGQGWHYGYTF.

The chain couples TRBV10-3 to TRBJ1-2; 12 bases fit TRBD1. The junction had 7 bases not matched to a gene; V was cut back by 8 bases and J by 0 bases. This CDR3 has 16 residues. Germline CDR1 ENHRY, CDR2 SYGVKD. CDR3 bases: TGTGCCATCGGCGGGACAGGGGGCCCATCTAACTATGGCTACACCTTC. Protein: CAIGGTGGPSNYGYTF.